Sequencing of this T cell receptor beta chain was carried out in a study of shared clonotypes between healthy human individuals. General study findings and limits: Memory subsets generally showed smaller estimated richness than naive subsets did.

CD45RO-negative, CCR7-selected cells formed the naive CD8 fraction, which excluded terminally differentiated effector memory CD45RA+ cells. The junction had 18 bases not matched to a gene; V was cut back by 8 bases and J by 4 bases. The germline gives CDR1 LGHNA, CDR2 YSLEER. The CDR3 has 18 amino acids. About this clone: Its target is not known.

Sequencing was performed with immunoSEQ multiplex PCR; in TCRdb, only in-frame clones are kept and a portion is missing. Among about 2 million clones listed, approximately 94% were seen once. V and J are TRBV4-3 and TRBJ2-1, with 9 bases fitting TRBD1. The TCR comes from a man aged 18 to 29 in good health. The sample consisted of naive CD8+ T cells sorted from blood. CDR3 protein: CASRDMFPGQGLYNEQFF. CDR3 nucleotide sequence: TGCGCCAGCCGCGACATGTTTCCGGGACAGGGATTGTACAATGAGCAGTTCTTC.